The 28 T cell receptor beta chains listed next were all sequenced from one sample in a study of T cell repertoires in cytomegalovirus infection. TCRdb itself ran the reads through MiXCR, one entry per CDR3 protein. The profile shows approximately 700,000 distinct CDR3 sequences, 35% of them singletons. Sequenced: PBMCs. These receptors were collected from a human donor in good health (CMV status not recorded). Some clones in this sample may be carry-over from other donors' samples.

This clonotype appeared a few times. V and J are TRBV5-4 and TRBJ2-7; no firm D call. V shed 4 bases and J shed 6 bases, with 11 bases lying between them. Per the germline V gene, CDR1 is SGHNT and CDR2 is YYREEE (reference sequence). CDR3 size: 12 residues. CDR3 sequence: CASSTPFAEQYF. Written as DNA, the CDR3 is TGTGCCAGCAGCACTCCTTTTGCCGAGCAGTACTTC.

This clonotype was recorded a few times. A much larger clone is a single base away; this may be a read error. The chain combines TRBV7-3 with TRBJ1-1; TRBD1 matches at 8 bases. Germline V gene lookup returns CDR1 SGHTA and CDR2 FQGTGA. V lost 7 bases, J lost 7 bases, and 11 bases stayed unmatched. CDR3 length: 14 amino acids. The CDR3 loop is CASNQNPGTGEAFF. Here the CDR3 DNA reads TGTGCCAGCAACCAAAACCCAGGGACAGGTGAAGCTTTCTTT.

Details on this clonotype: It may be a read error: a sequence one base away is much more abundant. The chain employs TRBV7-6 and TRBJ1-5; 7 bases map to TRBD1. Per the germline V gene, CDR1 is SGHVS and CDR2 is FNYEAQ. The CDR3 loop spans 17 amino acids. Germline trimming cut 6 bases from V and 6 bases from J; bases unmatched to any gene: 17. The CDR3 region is CASRAHRGLRTSQPQHF. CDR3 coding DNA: TGTGCCAGCAGAGCGCACAGGGGATTGAGGACCAGTCAGCCCCAGCATTTT.

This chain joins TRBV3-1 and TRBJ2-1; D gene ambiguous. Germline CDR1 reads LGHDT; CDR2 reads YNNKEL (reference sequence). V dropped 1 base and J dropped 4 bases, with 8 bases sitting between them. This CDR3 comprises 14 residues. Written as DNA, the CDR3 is TGTGCCAGCAGCCAAGGTCGAGGATACAATGAGCAGTTCTTC. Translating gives CASSQGRGYNEQFF.

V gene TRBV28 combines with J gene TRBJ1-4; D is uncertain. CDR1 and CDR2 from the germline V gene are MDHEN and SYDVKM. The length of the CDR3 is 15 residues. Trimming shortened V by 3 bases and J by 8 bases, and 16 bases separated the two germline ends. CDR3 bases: TGTGCCAGCAGTTTTTCCGGGTTAACTGGGGAAAAACTGTTTTTT. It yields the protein CASSFSGLTGEKLFF.

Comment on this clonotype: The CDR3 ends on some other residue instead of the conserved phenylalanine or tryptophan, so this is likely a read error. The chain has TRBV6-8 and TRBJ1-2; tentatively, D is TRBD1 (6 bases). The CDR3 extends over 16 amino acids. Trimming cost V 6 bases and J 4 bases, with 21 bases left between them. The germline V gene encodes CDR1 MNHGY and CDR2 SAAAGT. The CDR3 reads CASRPYREAIIYGYTL. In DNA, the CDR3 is TGTGCCAGCAGACCATACAGGGAGGCAATCATCTATGGCTACACCTTA.

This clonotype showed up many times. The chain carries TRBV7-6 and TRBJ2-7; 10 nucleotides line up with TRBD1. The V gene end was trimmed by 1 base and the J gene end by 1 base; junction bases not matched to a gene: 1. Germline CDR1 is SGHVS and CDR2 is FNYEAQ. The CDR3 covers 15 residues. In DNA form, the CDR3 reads TGTGCCAGCAGCTTAGGGGGACAGGGGTCCTACGAGCAGTACTTC. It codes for CASSLGGQGSYEQYF.

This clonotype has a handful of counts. CDR3 DNA: TGTGCCAGCAGCCCCGCACGTAACGCGAACACCGGGGAGCTGTTTTTT. Translated: CASSPARNANTGELFF. This chain joins TRBV11-2 and TRBJ2-2; D ambiguous. Germline V gives CDR1 SGHAT, CDR2 FQNNGV. The ends were cut back, 5 bases at V and 0 bases at J, with 13 bases in the middle. This CDR3 spans 16 amino acids.

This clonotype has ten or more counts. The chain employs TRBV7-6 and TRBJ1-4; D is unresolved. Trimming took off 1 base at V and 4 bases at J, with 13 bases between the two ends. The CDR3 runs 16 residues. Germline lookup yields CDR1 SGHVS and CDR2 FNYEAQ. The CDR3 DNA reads TGTGCCAGCAGCTTAGGCAGGCTTCTCCTTAATGAAAAACTGTTTTTT. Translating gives CASSLGRLLLNEKLFF.

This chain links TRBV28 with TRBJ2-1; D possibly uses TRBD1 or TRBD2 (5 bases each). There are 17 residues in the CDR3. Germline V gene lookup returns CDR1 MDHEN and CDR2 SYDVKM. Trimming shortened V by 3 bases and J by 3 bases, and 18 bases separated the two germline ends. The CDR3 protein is CASSFLSGAESYNEQFF. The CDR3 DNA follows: TGTGCCAGCAGTTTCTTGTCCGGGGCCGAAAGCTACAATGAGCAGTTCTTC. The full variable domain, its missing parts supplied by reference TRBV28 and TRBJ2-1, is DVKVTQSSRYLVKRTGEKVFLECVQDMDHENMFWYRQDPGLGLRLIYFSYDVKMKEKGDIPEGYSVSREKKERFSLILESASTNQTSMYLCASSFLSGAESYNEQFFGPGTRLTVL.

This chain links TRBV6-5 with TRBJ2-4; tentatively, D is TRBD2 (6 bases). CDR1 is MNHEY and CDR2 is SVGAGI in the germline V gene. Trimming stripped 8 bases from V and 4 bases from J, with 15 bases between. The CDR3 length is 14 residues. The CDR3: CASRWGVGKNIQYF. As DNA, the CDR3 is TGTGCCAGCCGGTGGGGGGTGGGAAAAAACATTCAGTACTTC.

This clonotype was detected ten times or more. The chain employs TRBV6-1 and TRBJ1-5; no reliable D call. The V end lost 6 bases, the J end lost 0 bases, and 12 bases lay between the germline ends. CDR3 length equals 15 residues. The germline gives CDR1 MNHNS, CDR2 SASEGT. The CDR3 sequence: CASRRAHTSNQPQHF. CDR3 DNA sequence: TGTGCCAGCAGGCGTGCGCACACTAGCAATCAGCCCCAGCATTTT.

CDR3 coding DNA: TGCACTGCCCAGGGGGCGGAGACAGATACGCAGTATTTT. This translates into CTAQGAETDTQYF. V is TRBV20-1 and J is TRBJ2-3; 8 bases are shared with TRBD1. Germline V lookup: CDR1 DFQATT, CDR2 SNEGSKA (reference sequence). The CDR3 is 13 amino acids.

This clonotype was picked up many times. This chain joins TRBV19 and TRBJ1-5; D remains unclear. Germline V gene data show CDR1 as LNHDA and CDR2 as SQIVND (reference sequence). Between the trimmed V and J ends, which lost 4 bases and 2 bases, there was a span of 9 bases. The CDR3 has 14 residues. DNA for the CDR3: TGTGCCAGTAGTACAGACTTTCGCAATCAGCCCCAGCATTTT. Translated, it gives CASSTDFRNQPQHF.

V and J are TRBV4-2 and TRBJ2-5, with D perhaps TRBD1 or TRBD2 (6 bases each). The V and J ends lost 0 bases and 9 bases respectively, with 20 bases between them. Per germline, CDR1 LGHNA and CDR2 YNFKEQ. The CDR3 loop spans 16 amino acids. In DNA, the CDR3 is TGTGCCAGCAGCCAAGAAGTAGGCTCAGGGGAGGAGGCCCAGTACTTC. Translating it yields CASSQEVGSGEEAQYF.

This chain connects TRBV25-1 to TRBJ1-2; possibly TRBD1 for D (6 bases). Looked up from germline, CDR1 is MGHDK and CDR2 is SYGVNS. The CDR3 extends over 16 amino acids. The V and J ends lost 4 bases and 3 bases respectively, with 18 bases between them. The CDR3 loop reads CASSAPLQGLDYGYTF. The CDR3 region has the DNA TGTGCCAGCAGTGCCCCATTACAGGGACTAGACTATGGCTACACCTTC.

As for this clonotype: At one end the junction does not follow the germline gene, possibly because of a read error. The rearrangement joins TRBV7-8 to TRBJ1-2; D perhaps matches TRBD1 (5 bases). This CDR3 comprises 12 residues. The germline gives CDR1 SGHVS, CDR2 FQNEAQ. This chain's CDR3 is CASSFGLGVASF. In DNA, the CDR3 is TGTGCCAGCAGCTTTGGTTTGGGGGTAGCCTCCTTC.

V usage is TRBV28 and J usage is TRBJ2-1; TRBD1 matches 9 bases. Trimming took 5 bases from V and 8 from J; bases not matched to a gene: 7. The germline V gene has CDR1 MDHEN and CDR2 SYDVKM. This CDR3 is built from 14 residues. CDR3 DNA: TGTGCCAGCAGTCTTGGGACAGGGCGGGATGAGCAGTTCTTC. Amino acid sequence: CASSLGTGRDEQFF.

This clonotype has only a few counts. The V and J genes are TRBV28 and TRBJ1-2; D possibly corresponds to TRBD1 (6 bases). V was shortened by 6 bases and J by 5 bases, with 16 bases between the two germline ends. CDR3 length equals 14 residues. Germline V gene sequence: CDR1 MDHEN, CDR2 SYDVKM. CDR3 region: CASRGLGQGYGYTF. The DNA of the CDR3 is TGTGCCAGCAGGGGGTTGGGGCAGGGGTATGGCTACACCTTC.

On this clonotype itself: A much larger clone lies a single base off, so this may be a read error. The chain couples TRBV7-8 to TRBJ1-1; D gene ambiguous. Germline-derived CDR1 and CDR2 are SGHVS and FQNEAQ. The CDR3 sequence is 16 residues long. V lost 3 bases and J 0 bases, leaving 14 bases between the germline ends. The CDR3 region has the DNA TGTGCCAGCAGCTTTTCGGAGCGGAATATGAACACTGAAGCTTTCTTT. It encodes CASSFSERNMNTEAFF.

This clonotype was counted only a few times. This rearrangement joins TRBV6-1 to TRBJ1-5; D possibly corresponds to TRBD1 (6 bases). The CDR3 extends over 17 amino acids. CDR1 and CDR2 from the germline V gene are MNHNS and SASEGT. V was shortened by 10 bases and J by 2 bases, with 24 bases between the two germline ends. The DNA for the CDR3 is TGTGCCACCCTACGGGGGGCCGAGGTAGGTCGCAATCAGCCCCAGCATTTT. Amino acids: CATLRGAEVGRNQPQHF.

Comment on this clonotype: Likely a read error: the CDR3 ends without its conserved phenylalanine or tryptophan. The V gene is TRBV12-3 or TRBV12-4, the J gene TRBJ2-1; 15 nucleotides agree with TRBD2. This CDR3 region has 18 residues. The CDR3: CASSRGTSGGLSYNAQFV. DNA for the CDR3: TGTGCCAGCAGCCGGGGGACTAGCGGGGGGCTCTCCTACAATGCGCAGTTCGTC.

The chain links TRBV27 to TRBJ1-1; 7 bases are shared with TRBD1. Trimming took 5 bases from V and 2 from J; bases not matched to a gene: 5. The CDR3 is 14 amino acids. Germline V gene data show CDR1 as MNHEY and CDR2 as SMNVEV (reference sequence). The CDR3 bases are TGTGCCAGCAGTATTAACAGGGGTAACACTGAAGCTTTCTTT. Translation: CASSINRGNTEAFF.

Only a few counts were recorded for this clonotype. The CDR3 protein is CASSFRQGADEQYF. The CDR3 DNA reads as TGTGCCAGCAGCTTTAGGCAGGGGGCCGACGAGCAGTACTTC. V usage is TRBV7-2 and J usage is TRBJ2-7, with 8 bases fitting TRBD1. Germline CDR1 is SGHTA and CDR2 is FQGNSA. The V segment lost 3 bases and the J segment 5 bases; nucleotides outside the gene matches: 6. The length of the CDR3 is 14 residues.

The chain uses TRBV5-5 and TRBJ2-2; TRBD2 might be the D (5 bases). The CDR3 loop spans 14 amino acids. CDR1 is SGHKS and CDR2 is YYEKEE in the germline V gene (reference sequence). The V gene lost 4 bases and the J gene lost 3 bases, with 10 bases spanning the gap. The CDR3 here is CASSPGIYTGELFF. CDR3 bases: TGTGCCAGCAGCCCCGGGATTTACACCGGGGAGCTGTTTTTT.

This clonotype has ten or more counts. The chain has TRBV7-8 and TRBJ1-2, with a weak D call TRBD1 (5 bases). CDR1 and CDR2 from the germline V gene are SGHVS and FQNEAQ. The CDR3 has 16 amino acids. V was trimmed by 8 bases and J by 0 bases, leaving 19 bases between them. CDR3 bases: TGTGCCAGCCTCCGGGGACGCTCCGCTTCTAACTATGGCTACACCTTC. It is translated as CASLRGRSASNYGYTF.

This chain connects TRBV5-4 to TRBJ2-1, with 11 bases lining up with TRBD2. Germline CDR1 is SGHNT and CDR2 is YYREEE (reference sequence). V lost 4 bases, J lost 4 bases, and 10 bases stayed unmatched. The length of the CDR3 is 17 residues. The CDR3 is CASSQRGLADRYNEQFF. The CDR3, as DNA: TGTGCCAGCAGCCAACGGGGACTAGCGGACCGATACAATGAGCAGTTCTTC.

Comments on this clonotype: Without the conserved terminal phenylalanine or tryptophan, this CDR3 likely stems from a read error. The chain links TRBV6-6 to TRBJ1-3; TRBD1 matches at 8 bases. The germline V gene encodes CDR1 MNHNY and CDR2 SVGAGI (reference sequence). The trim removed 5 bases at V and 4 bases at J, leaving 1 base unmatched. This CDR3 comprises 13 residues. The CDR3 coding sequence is TGTGCCAGCAGTCGGGACAGGGGAAACACCATATATGTT. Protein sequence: CASSRDRGNTIYV.